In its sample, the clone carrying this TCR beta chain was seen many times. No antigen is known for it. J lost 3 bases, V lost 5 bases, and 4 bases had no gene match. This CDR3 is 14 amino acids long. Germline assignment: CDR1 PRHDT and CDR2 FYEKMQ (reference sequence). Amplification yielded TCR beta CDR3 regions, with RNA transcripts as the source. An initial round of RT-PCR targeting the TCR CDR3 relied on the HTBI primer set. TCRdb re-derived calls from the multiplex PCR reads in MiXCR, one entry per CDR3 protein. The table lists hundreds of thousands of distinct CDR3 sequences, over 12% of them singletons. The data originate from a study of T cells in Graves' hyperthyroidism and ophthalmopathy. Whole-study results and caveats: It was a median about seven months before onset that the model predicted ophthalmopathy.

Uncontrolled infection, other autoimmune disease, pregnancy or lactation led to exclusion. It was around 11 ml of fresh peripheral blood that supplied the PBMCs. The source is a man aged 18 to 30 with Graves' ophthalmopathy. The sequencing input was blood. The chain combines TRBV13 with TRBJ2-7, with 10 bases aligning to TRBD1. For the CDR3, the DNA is TGTGCCAGCAGCCGCCGGGACAGGGGCTACGAGCAGTACTTC. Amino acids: CASSRRDRGYEQYF. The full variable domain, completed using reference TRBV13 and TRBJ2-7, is AAGVIQSPRHLIKEKRETATLKCYPIPRHDTVYWYQQGPGQDPQFLISFYEKMQSDKGSIPDRFSAQQFSDYHSELNMSSLELGDSALYFCASSRRDRGYEQYFGPGTRLTVT.